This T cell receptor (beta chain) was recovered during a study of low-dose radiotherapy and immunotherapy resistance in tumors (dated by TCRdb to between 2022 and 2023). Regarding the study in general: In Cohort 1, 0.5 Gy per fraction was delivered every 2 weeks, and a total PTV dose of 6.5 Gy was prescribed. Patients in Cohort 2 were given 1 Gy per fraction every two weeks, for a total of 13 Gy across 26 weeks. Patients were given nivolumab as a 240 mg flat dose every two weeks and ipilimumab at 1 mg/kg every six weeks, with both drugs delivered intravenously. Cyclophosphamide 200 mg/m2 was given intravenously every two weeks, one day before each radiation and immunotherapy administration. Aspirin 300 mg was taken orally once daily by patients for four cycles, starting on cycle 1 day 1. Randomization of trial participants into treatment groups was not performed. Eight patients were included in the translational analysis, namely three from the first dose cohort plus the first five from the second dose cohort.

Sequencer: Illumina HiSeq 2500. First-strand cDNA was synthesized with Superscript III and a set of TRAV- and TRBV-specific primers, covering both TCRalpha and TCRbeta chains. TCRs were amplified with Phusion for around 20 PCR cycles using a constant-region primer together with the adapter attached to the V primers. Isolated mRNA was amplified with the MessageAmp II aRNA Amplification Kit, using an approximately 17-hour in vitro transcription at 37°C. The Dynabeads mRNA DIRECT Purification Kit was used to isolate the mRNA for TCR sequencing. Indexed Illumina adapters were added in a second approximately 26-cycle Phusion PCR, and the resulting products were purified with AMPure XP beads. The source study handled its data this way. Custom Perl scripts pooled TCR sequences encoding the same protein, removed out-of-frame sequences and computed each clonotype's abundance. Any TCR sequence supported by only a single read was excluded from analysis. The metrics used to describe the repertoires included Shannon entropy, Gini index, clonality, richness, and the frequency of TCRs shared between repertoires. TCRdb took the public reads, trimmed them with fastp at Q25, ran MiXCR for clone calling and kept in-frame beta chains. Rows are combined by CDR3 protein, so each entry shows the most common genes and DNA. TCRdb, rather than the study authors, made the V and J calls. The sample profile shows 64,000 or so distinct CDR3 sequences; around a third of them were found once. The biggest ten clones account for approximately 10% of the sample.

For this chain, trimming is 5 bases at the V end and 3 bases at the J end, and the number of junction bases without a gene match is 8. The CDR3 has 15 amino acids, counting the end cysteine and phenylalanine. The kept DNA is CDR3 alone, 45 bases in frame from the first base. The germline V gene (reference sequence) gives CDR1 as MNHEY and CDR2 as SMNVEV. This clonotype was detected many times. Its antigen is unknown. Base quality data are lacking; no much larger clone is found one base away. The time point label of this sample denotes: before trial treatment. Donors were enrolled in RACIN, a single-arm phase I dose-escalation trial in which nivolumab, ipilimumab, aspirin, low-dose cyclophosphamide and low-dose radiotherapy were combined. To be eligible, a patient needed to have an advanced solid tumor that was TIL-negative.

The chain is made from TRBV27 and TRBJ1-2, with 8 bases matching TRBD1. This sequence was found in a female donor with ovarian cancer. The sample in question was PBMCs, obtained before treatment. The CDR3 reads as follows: CASSPQTGADYGYTF. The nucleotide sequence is TGTGCCAGCAGTCCCCAGACAGGGGCCGACTATGGCTACACCTTC.